These 22 T cell receptor beta chains came from one sample sequenced in a study of blood T cells in healthy people across ages. PCR was performed a second time for about 6 to 12 cycles using a sample-barcoded 5' primer and a J-beta primer mix. A single record per CDR3 protein comes from TCRdb applying MiXCR to the 5' RACE reads. The data hold 1.5 million to 2 million distinct CDR3 sequences, with approximately 39% observed a single time. The sequenced sample was blood. All receptors come from a human donor in good health.

This clonotype was recorded once. A much larger clone lies one base from this, so it may be a read error. This rearrangement joins TRBV20-1 to TRBJ2-4; 8 bases are a match to TRBD1. Germline assignment: CDR1 DFQATT and CDR2 SNEGSKA (reference sequence). CDR3 size: 13 residues. Trimming removed 4 bases from V and 13 bases from J; junction bases left unmatched: 12. CDR3 residues: CSATGDRYKGQYF. The CDR3 bases are TGCAGTGCTACCGGGGACAGGTACAAAGGGCAGTACTTC.

In its sample, this clonotype was seen a few times. The rearrangement uses TRBV6-6 and TRBJ2-5; 9 nucleotides agree with TRBD2. CDR3 length: 15 residues. The V gene end was trimmed by 5 bases and the J gene end by 4 bases; junction bases not matched to a gene: 8. Per germline, CDR1 MNHNY and CDR2 SVGAGI (reference sequence). The CDR3 spells CASSTPGLASETQYF. CDR3 bases: TGTGCCAGCAGTACCCCGGGACTAGCATCAGAGACCCAGTACTTC.

This clonotype turned up a few times. V and J are TRBV9 and TRBJ2-6, with D possibly being TRBD2 (5 bases). CDR1 and CDR2 from the germline V gene are SGDLS and YYNGEE. The V end was cut by 4 bases, the J end by 5 bases, with 13 bases between. The CDR3 sequence is 15 residues long. CDR3 nucleotides: TGTGCCAGCAGCATCGGACTGTTACGGGCCAACGTCCTGACTTTC. It yields the protein CASSIGLLRANVLTF.

With regard to this clonotype: Relative to the germline gene, one junction end is altered; a read error may explain this. V is TRBV5-1 and J is TRBJ2-1, with D hard to call. CDR3 length equals 13 residues. The V gene's germline CDR1 is SGHRS and CDR2 YFSETQ. CDR3 sequence: CVSSLVVRDEQFF. The CDR3 DNA sequence: TGCGTCAGCAGCTTGGTAGTTCGGGATGAGCAGTTCTTC.

The rearrangement joins TRBV12-3 or TRBV12-4 to TRBJ2-2; TRBD1 matches at 7 bases. V shed 7 bases and J 1 base; nucleotides not matched to a gene: 9. This CDR3 has 16 residues. The CDR3: CASKTAGTVNTGELFF. The CDR3 DNA reads TGTGCCAGCAAAACCGCCGGGACAGTGAACACCGGGGAGCTGTTTTTT.

This clonotype was counted only a few times. The CDR3 reads CASSDSGGLRDNSPLHF. The CDR3 DNA reads TGTGCCAGCAGCGACAGTGGGGGCCTCCGGGATAATTCACCCCTCCACTTT. V gene TRBV6-1 combines with J gene TRBJ1-6; D perhaps matches TRBD1 (6 bases). CDR3 length: 17 amino acids. The ends were cut back, 6 bases at V and 5 bases at J, with 20 bases in the middle. Germline CDR1 MNHNS, CDR2 SASEGT.

The genes are TRBV5-1 and TRBJ2-2, with TRBD1 matching 7 bases. Germline V gene sequence: CDR1 SGHRS, CDR2 YFSETQ. This CDR3 region has 14 residues. V shed 4 bases and J 4 bases; nucleotides not matched to a gene: 4. CDR3 sequence: CASSQGVSTGELFF. DNA of the CDR3: TGCGCCAGCAGCCAGGGGGTCTCCACCGGGGAGCTGTTTTTT.

J is TRBJ2-3 and V is TRBV12-3 or TRBV12-4; D remains unclear. V lost 6 bases to trimming and J lost 4 bases, with 8 bases between them. This CDR3 spans 12 amino acids. The CDR3 reads CASRGTADTQYF. Written as DNA, the CDR3 is TGTGCCAGCAGGGGAACGGCAGATACGCAGTATTTT.

This clonotype was found a few times. V is TRBV7-2 and J is TRBJ1-5; 7 nucleotides align to TRBD1. This CDR3 is built from 14 residues. Germline CDR1 reads SGHTA; CDR2 reads FQGNSA. Trimming at V came to 1 base and at J to 6 bases, leaving 3 bases not matched to a gene. The CDR3: CASSLVQGTQPQHF. DNA of the CDR3: TGTGCCAGCAGCTTAGTACAGGGGACTCAGCCCCAGCATTTT.

This chain joins TRBV5-6 and TRBJ2-5; D unclear. V gave up 4 bases and J gave up 1 base, with 11 bases separating them. CDR1 and CDR2 from the germline V gene are SGHDT and YYEEEE. This CDR3 is 14 amino acids long. The DNA of the CDR3 is TGTGCCAGCAGCCCCCAGCGAGTCCAAGAGACCCAGTACTTC. Protein product: CASSPQRVQETQYF.

The chain recombines TRBV5-1 with TRBJ1-2; D possibly corresponds to TRBD1 (5 bases). The germline CDR1 and CDR2 sequences are SGHRS and YFSETQ. V lost 0 bases to trimming and J lost 10 bases, with 13 bases between them. The CDR3 has 13 residues. The CDR3 coding sequence is TGCGCCAGCAGCTTGGAAGGGGACGGGAACTACACCTTC. This encodes CASSLEGDGNYTF.

The rearrangement joins TRBV3-1 to TRBJ2-3, with D perhaps matching TRBD2 (5 bases). CDR1 LGHDT and CDR2 YNNKEL come from the germline V gene (reference sequence). V was pared by 4 bases and J by 2 bases, with 13 bases between. The CDR3 sequence is 15 residues long. CDR3 coding DNA: TGTGCCAGCAGCCGGATGGACTTATACACAGATACGCAGTATTTT. Protein: CASSRMDLYTDTQYF.

This clonotype was counted between two and nine times. The rearrangement joins TRBV29-1 to TRBJ1-1; D is unresolved. The CDR3 extends over 16 amino acids. From germline, CDR1 is SQVTM and CDR2 ANQGSEA. V lost 3 bases and J 0 bases, leaving 17 bases between the germline ends. The CDR3 region has the DNA TGCAGCGTTGACGGGGATCGGCTTTTGGTGAACACTGAAGCTTTCTTT. Protein product: CSVDGDRLLVNTEAFF.

The chain joins TRBV29-1 to TRBJ2-5; TRBD2 agrees at 10 bases. The CDR3 extends over 14 amino acids. The germline V gene encodes CDR1 SQVTM and CDR2 ANQGSEA. V gave up 6 bases and J gave up 3 bases; unmatched junction bases: 7. The CDR3 sequence is CSVPVSGGEETQYF. The CDR3 bases are TGCAGCGTCCCCGTGAGCGGGGGGGAAGAGACCCAGTACTTC.

The chain is built from TRBV29-1 and TRBJ1-1, with D perhaps matching TRBD1 (5 bases). V was clipped by 0 bases and J by 8 bases, with 7 bases between them. Germline lookup yields CDR1 SQVTM and CDR2 ANQGSEA. The CDR3 contains 11 residues. The CDR3 nucleotides are TGCAGCGTTGAAGATCAGGGAGAAGCTTTCTTT. Its protein product is CSVEDQGEAFF.

This chain connects TRBV20-1 to TRBJ2-1; D is unresolved. Germline assignment: CDR1 DFQATT and CDR2 SNEGSKA (reference sequence). The CDR3 loop spans 15 amino acids. V was shortened by 4 bases and J by 0 bases, with 13 bases between the two germline ends. DNA for the CDR3: TGCAGTGCTATAAAGGGCGGCGGCTCCTACAATGAGCAGTTCTTC. Protein: CSAIKGGGSYNEQFF.

The CDR3 coding sequence is TGCAGTGCTAGAGTGCAGGGGGCCCCTGAGCAGTACTTC. Amino acid sequence: CSARVQGAPEQYF. This sequence joins TRBV20-1 and TRBJ2-5, with 8 bases aligning to TRBD1. This CDR3 comprises 13 residues. CDR1 DFQATT and CDR2 SNEGSKA come from the germline V gene (reference sequence). The trim removed 1 base at V and 11 bases at J, leaving 9 bases unmatched.

The V call is TRBV24-1, the J call TRBJ1-4, with unresolved D. CDR3 length equals 15 residues. V lost 8 bases and J 0 bases, leaving 12 bases between the germline ends. The germline gives CDR1 KGHDR, CDR2 SFDVKD. The CDR3 coding sequence is TGTGCCACCAACGATAAAAAAGCAACTAATGAAAAACTGTTTTTT. It specifies CATNDKKATNEKLFF.

The gene calls are TRBV11-1 and TRBJ2-1, with D tentatively TRBD1 (6 bases). V lost 5 bases and J lost 3, with 11 bases in between. Germline V gene lookup returns CDR1 SGHAT and CDR2 FQDESV (reference sequence). The CDR3 is 14 amino acids. In nucleotides, the CDR3 is TGTGCCAGCAGCGCCCTGGGACACTACAATGAGCAGTTCTTC. Translation gives CASSALGHYNEQFF.

This clonotype was seen many times. V is TRBV7-2 and J is TRBJ1-1; 7 nucleotides match TRBD1. The CDR3 has 15 residues. Germline CDR1 and CDR2: SGHTA and FQGNSA. Trimming removed 2 bases from V and 3 bases from J; junction bases left unmatched: 6. CDR3 amino acids: CASSLTTGSDTEAFF. As DNA, the CDR3 is TGTGCCAGCAGCTTAACGACAGGGTCAGACACTGAAGCTTTCTTT.

The V gene is TRBV29-1, the J gene TRBJ2-1; D possibly corresponds to TRBD2 (5 bases). The germline V gene has CDR1 SQVTM and CDR2 ANQGSEA. Trimming stripped 3 bases from V and 7 bases from J, with 13 bases between. There are 13 residues in the CDR3. The chain's CDR3 is CSVDVFGENEQFF. In DNA form, the CDR3 reads TGCAGCGTTGATGTGTTCGGGGAAAATGAGCAGTTCTTC.

The gene calls are TRBV9 and TRBJ2-5; TRBD1 might be the D (5 bases). With 1 base removed from V and 2 bases from J, the gap between germline ends came to 9 bases. Germline loops: CDR1 SGDLS, CDR2 YYNGEE. The CDR3 runs 14 residues. The DNA for the CDR3 is TGTGCCAGCAGCGTACATGGGGCGCAAGAGACCCAGTACTTC. It encodes CASSVHGAQETQYF.